A selection of T cell receptor beta chains follows, all from one sample in a study of blood T cell repertoires in COVID-19. Profiled with immunoSEQ multiplex PCR; TCRdb holds only in-frame clones, not every one. The sample shows some 110,000 clones, 75% to 95% of them seen only once. Sequenced: peripheral blood. The receptor source for this set is a human donor in a cohort sampled during active COVID-19. CDR3s include the opening cysteine and the closing phenylalanine or tryptophan. A D gene is named only where the DNA matches it firmly. The size field is filled for only some rows; it gives once, few, many or a size class.

V	J	D	size	DNA	CDR3
TRBV5-1	TRBJ2-2	-	-	TGCGCCAGCAGGGCCGGGACCGGGGAGCTGTTTTTT	CASRAGTGELFF
TRBV5-1	TRBJ1-1	-	-	TGCGCCAGCAGCTTGGTTGGACAGATTCTGAACACTGAAGCTTTCTTT	CASSLVGQILNTEAFF
TRBV18	TRBJ1-4	TRBD1	-	TGTGCCAGCTCACCTGCAACAGGGGTCACTAATGAAAAACTGTTTTTT	CASSPATGVTNEKLFF
TRBV6-5	TRBJ1-5	-	-	TGTGCCAGCAGCAGCGACCCCCGAAGCAATCAGCCCCAGCATTTT	CASSSDPRSNQPQHF
TRBV5-5	TRBJ1-2	-	-	TGTGCCAGCGCTCTCTGGCAGGGTGGTTCCTATGGCTACACCTTC	CASALWQGGSYGYTF
TRBV19	TRBJ1-1	-	-	TGTGCCAGTACCCACTCAGGGAACTCTGAAGCTTTCTTT	CASTHSGNSEAFF
TRBV27	TRBJ2-1	TRBD2	-	TGTGCCAGCAGCATAGCGGGAGTGTATTATGAGCAGTTCTTC	CASSIAGVYYEQFF
TRBV7-9	TRBJ1-1	-	-	TGTGCCAGCAGCTTAGGTTCCCGGGGGGAGACAGTAGAAGCTTTCTTT	CASSLGSRGETVEAFF
TRBV5-6	TRBJ1-6	TRBD1	-	TGTGCCAGCAGCTCCCTAGGACGACAGGGGCGGAATTCACCCCTCCACTTT	CASSSLGRQGRNSPLHF
TRBV24-1	TRBJ2-1	TRBD2	-	TGTGCCACCGGGGGCTTCGGAGGGGCTAGCGGGAGGGCCCCGTCCTACAATGAGCAGTTCTTC	CATGGFGGASGRAPSYNEQFF
TRBV9	TRBJ2-7	TRBD1	-	TGTGCCAGCAGCACTCCCGGGACAGGGGGCTACGAGCAGTACTTC	CASSTPGTGGYEQYF
TRBV5-4	TRBJ2-7	-	-	TGTGCCAGCAGCTTTCAGGGGTTTGAGCAGTACTTC	CASSFQGFEQYF
TRBV7-9	TRBJ2-1	TRBD2	-	TGTGCCAGCAGCTTAGGTACTAGCGGGAGAGGGCATGAGCAGTTCTTC	CASSLGTSGRGHEQFF
TRBV7-3	TRBJ2-1	TRBD1	-	TGTGCCAGCAGCTTCGGACAGGGCAATGAGCAGTTCTTC	CASSFGQGNEQFF
TRBV28	TRBJ1-2	-	-	TGTGCCAGCAGTTTTGGGGGCGAAGGCTATGGCTACACCTTC	CASSFGGEGYGYTF
TRBV7-2	TRBJ1-6	TRBD1	-	TGTGCCAGCAGCTTAGAGCCCAGGGGGGATTCACCCCTCCACTTT	CASSLEPRGDSPLHF
TRBV13	TRBJ1-5	-	-	TGTGCCAGCTCCAAGGCAGGGGTGCATCAGCCCCAGCATTTT	CASSKAGVHQPQHF
TRBV7-9	TRBJ1-6	-	-	TGTGCCAGCAGCTCCTCAGGGAAAGTTAATTCACCCCTCCACTTT	CASSSSGKVNSPLHF
TRBV30	TRBJ2-1	-	-	TGTGCCTGGAGTCGGGGGAATGAGCAGTTCTTC	CAWSRGNEQFF
TRBV4-1	TRBJ2-1	TRBD2	-	TGCGCCAGCAGCCAAGGCCTTACGGGGGAGGGCCGCTTAAATGAGCAGTTCTTC	CASSQGLTGEGRLNEQFF
TRBV12-3/TRBV12-4	TRBJ1-2	-	-	TGTGCCGGGGCAGGGGCCTATGGCTACACCTTC	CAGAGAYGYTF
TRBV21-1	TRBJ2-7	-	-	TGTGCCAGCAGCAAAAAATCTATCTGGGGGGACGAGCAGTACTTC	CASSKKSIWGDEQYF
TRBV5-6	TRBJ1-1	-	-	TGTGCCAGCAGCGACGGGGTCTTCCGTTTGAACACTGAAGCTTTCTTT	CASSDGVFRLNTEAFF
TRBV25-1	TRBJ1-1	-	-	TGTGCCAGCAGGGGGAGGGGGGTGAACACTGAAGCTTTCTTT	CASRGRGVNTEAFF
TRBV18	TRBJ1-3	-	-	TGTGCCAGCTCACCCAGGGGAGTAGGAGACACCATATATTTT	CASSPRGVGDTIYF
TRBV24-1	TRBJ2-1	-	-	TGTGCCACCAGTGATTCGGGAGTTGAGCAGTTCTTC	CATSDSGVEQFF
TRBV7-3	TRBJ2-1	TRBD2	-	TGTGCCAGCAGCGACCCGGGGGGGTATAATGAGCAGTTCTTC	CASSDPGGYNEQFF
TRBV10-1	TRBJ1-4	-	many	TGCGCCAGCAGTGAGCAAACAACTAATGAAAAACTGTTTTTT	CASSEQTTNEKLFF
TRBV4-3	TRBJ2-7	-	-	TGCGCCAGCAGCCAAGATAAAGGGCCGGGGATTCACTACGAGCAGTACTTC	CASSQDKGPGIHYEQYF
TRBV28	TRBJ1-1	-	-	TGTGCCACCCCTATTTTGAACACTGAAGCTTTCTTT	CATPILNTEAFF
TRBV25-1	TRBJ2-5	-	-	TGTGCCAGCGGGGAAGGGACACAGCAAGAGACCCAGTACTTC	CASGEGTQQETQYF
TRBV12-3/TRBV12-4	TRBJ2-7	TRBD1	-	TGTGCCAGCAGCGGGACAGGGGCCCACGAGCAGTACTTC	CASSGTGAHEQYF
TRBV10-2	TRBJ2-7	TRBD2	-	TGCGCCAGCAGTGTTTCAAGCGGGGGTTTTGAGCAGTACTTC	CASSVSSGGFEQYF
TRBV11-2	TRBJ2-1	-	-	TGTGCCAGCAGCGGAGACAGCTACAATGAGCAGTTCTTC	CASSGDSYNEQFF
TRBV6-5	TRBJ1-2	-	-	TGTGCCAGCAGACTCGGGGGGAGTCACTATGGCTACACCTTC	CASRLGGSHYGYTF
TRBV5-5	TRBJ2-3	-	-	TGTGCCAGCAGCCCGGAGAGGAGGTTAGATACGCAGTATTTT	CASSPERRLDTQYF
TRBV7-9	TRBJ1-5	-	once	TGTGCCAGCAGCTTTTCCCACACGAATCAGCCCCAGCATTTT	CASSFSHTNQPQHF
TRBV5-1	TRBJ2-1	TRBD2	few	TGCGCCAGCAGACGGGACTACCCTTCCAATGAGCAGTTCTTC	CASRRDYPSNEQFF
TRBV30	TRBJ2-5	-	-	TGTGCCTGGAGGTGGCAGGGGAGAGGGGAGACCCAGTACTTC	CAWRWQGRGETQYF
TRBV12-3/TRBV12-4	TRBJ2-7	TRBD1	-	TGTGCCAGCAGTGCCGGGACAGGCTTCGAGCAGTACTTC	CASSAGTGFEQYF
TRBV4-3	TRBJ2-2	-	-	TGCGCCAGCAGTATCGGGACAACCACGAACACCGGGGAGCTGTTTTTT	CASSIGTTTNTGELFF
TRBV5-1	TRBJ1-2	TRBD1	-	TGCGCCAGCAGCTTGGGGACAGGGGAGCTAGGTGGCTACACCTTC	CASSLGTGELGGYTF
TRBV19	TRBJ1-4	-	-	TGTGCCAGTAGTATAGTCGCGGGGACTGCTAATGAAAAACTGTTTTTT	CASSIVAGTANEKLFF
TRBV19	TRBJ1-2	-	-	TGTGCCAGTAGTGGGGGCCCAGGGCTGAACTATGGCTACACCTTC	CASSGGPGLNYGYTF
TRBV6-5	TRBJ1-2	-	-	TGTGCCAGCGGGGGGGTTATCTATGGCTACACCTTC	CASGGVIYGYTF
TRBV7-2	TRBJ2-1	TRBD2	-	TGTGCCAGCAGCTGGGGACTAGCGGGAAGCAATGAGCAGTTCTTC	CASSWGLAGSNEQFF
TRBV6-4	TRBJ2-3	TRBD2	-	TGTGCCAGCAGTGAGCGGGGGGGCACAGATACGCAGTATTTT	CASSERGGTDTQYF
TRBV19	TRBJ1-5	TRBD1	-	TGTGCCAGTAGTGATCAGGGGGGATTAAGGAATCAGCCCCAGCATTTT	CASSDQGGLRNQPQHF
TRBV27	TRBJ1-6	-	-	TGTGCCAGCAGTAGGTCCGGGATTAATTCACCCCTCCACTTT	CASSRSGINSPLHF